Below, 2 T cell receptor beta chains from the same sample are listed, as sequenced in a study of tissue T cells after allogeneic stem cell transplantation (dated by TCRdb to 2021 to 2024). The library was obtained by the immunoSEQ multiplex PCR assay. The immuneACCESS repertoire file appears here via TCRdb, limited to in-frame rearrangements. These files lack a portion of the clones; in checked studies, under half of the deficit traces to unresolved V genes, and the cause of the others is not known. This sample has more than 45,000 clones in its table, and nearly 75% of those were observed once. The top ten clonotypes cover 0.7% of the sample. Sequences were obtained from sorted cells pooled from one or two spleens. The receptors were sampled from a pool of C57BL/6 mice in good health.

On this clone itself: The gene names given are mouse names. Read data end 1 residue before the CDR3 end; the end is taken from the germline J gene. The gene calls are TRBV19 and TRBJ1-1; no clear D. The CDR3 is 12 amino acids. Germline V CDR1 and CDR2: FNHDT, SITEND (reference sequence). The V gene lost 1 base and the J gene lost 3 bases, with 4 bases spanning the gap. CDR3 region: CASSISYTEVFF. CDR3 bases read: TGTGCCAGCAGTATATCGTACACAGAAGTCTTC. The full variable domain, completed using reference TRBV19 and TRBJ1-1, is GGIITQTPKFLIGQEGQKLTLKCQQNFNHDTMYWYRQDSGKGLRLIYYSITENDLQKGDLSEGYDASREKKSSFSLTVTSAQKNEMAVFLCASSISYTEVFFGKGTRLTVV.

Worth noting for this clone: Gene and germline names: mouse. The read falls 1 residue short of the CDR3 end, and the missing part is taken from the germline J gene. The V gene is TRBV13-3, the J gene TRBJ1-1, with TRBD1 matching over 9 bases. Per germline, CDR1 NNHDY and CDR2 SYVADS. The CDR3 is made up of 14 amino acids. V trimming: 7 bases; J trimming: 3 bases; junction bases outside the gene matches: 7. CDR3 bases read: TGTGCCAGCCGGACAGGGGAGCTGTACACAGAAGTCTTC. Translation: CASRTGELYTEVF. The entire CDR3 sequence reads CASRTGELYTEVFF.